The 16 T cell receptor beta chains below all came from one sample that was sequenced in a study of blood T cells in healthy people across ages. Next came a second PCR, run for about 6 to 11 cycles, which used a sample-barcoded 5' primer along with a J-beta primer mix. TCRdb reprocessed the 5' RACE reads with MiXCR, giving one entry per CDR3 protein. Of some 920,000 distinct CDR3 sequences listed, approximately 50% are singletons. The specimen was blood. The receptors stem from a woman between 55 and 75 years old in good health.

V is TRBV6-1 and J is TRBJ1-5; D remains ambiguous. Trimming pared 8 bases from V and 2 bases from J, leaving 4 bases between. Germline V gives CDR1 MNHNS, CDR2 SASEGT. CDR3 length: 11 residues. The CDR3: CASGRNQPQHF. CDR3 sequence (DNA): TGTGCCAGCGGCCGCAATCAGCCCCAGCATTTT.

This chain joins TRBV7-3 and TRBJ2-1; D gene unclear. V dropped 5 bases and J dropped 10 bases, with 24 bases sitting between them. The germline gives CDR1 SGHTA, CDR2 FQGTGA. The CDR3 is 16 residues long. CDR3 region: CASSITLGGVVLEQFF. The CDR3 DNA sequence: TGTGCCAGCAGCATCACTCTCGGTGGAGTAGTATTAGAGCAGTTCTTC. Full variable domain (remainder filled in from reference TRBV7-3 and TRBJ2-1): GAGVSQTPSNKVTEKGKYVELRCDPISGHTALYWYRQSLGQGPEFLIYFQGTGAADDSGLPNDRFFAVRPEGSVSTLKIQRTERGDSAVYLCASSITLGGVVLEQFFGPGTRLTVL.

V usage is TRBV12-3 or TRBV12-4 and J usage is TRBJ2-1, with a tentative D call TRBD2 (5 bases). V shed 7 bases and J shed 6 bases, with 13 bases lying between them. The CDR3 runs 13 residues. DNA of the CDR3: TGTGCCAGCATTAAGGACTGGTCCAATGAGCAGTTCTTC. Protein sequence: CASIKDWSNEQFF.

This clonotype was seen only a few times. This chain uses TRBV6-2 or TRBV6-3 with TRBJ2-7; no firm D call. Trimming cost V 0 bases and J 0 bases, with 9 bases left between them. CDR1 is MNHEY and CDR2 is SVGEGT in the germline V gene. The CDR3 totals 15 residues. The CDR3 nucleotides are TGTGCCAGCAGTTACTCGGTTGTATCCTCCTACGAGCAGTACTTC. Protein sequence: CASSYSVVSSYEQYF.

CDR3 sequence (DNA): TGTGCCAGCAGTGTAAACAGGATTAACTATGGCTACACCTTC. This gives the protein CASSVNRINYGYTF. The chain recombines TRBV12-3 or TRBV12-4 with TRBJ1-2, with a possible D match to TRBD1 (5 bases). V was shortened by 5 bases and J by 1 base, with 11 bases between the two germline ends. This CDR3 is 14 amino acids long.

The V and J genes are TRBV21-1 and TRBJ2-5; the table's D call TRBD1 went unverified against the DNA. TRBV21-1 is a pseudogene segment. This CDR3 comprises 17 residues. The CDR3 DNA reads as TGTGCCAGCAGCAAAAAGGGAGGCAGGGGCCCCCTAGGGCCCCAGTACTTC. Encoded protein: CASSKKGGRGPLGPQYF.

This sequence joins TRBV2 and TRBJ1-5; unclear D gene. Trimming took 5 bases from V and 0 from J, leaving 17 bases between them. This CDR3 is 17 amino acids long. Germline V gene lookup returns CDR1 SNHLY and CDR2 FYNNEI. CDR3 sequence (DNA): TGTGCCAGCAGTCCTGGAGGTCTGAGCTATAGCAATCAGCCCCAGCATTTT. Amino acids: CASSPGGLSYSNQPQHF.

Worth noting for this clonotype: A clone one base away is much larger, so this may be a read error. The chain uses TRBV11-3 and TRBJ1-2, with D possibly matching TRBD1 (5 bases). Trimming shortened V by 5 bases and J by 0 bases, and 16 bases separated the two germline ends. The germline V gene encodes CDR1 SGHNT and CDR2 YENEEA. CDR3 length equals 16 residues. The CDR3 protein is CASSLFRQLPNYGYTF. In DNA form, the CDR3 reads TGTGCCAGCAGCCTCTTCAGACAGCTTCCTAACTATGGCTACACCTTC.

V is TRBV2 and J is TRBJ2-7, with TRBD2 matching 13 bases. The CDR3 covers 15 residues. Germline-derived CDR1 and CDR2 are SNHLY and FYNNEI. J gave up 2 bases and V 6 bases, and 4 bases lay outside the gene matches. Here the CDR3 reads CASRDGLAGAYEQYF. The CDR3 nucleotides read TGTGCCAGCAGAGACGGACTAGCGGGAGCCTACGAGCAGTACTTC. The full variable domain, completed using reference TRBV2 and TRBJ2-7, is EPEVTQTPSHQVTQMGQEVILRCVPISNHLYFYWYRQILGQKVEFLVSFYNNEISEKSEIFDDQFSVERPDGSNFTLKIRSTKLEDSAMYFCASRDGLAGAYEQYFGPGTRLTVT.

This clonotype was found a few times. V is TRBV12-3 or TRBV12-4 and J is TRBJ2-7; 11 bases map to TRBD2. V lost 6 bases and J lost 3; bases outside the gene matches: 7. This CDR3 contains 15 residues. The CDR3 protein is CASRPGLAEDYEQYF. Here the CDR3 DNA reads TGTGCCAGCAGGCCGGGACTAGCGGAGGACTACGAGCAGTACTTC.

This clonotype was found many times. One end of the junction is discordant with germline, which a read error may explain. The genes are TRBV5-1 and TRBJ2-7; D is possibly TRBD1 (5 bases). The CDR3 runs to 12 residues. Germline assignment: CDR1 SGHRS and CDR2 YFSETQ. The DNA for the CDR3 is TGTGCCAGCAGCTTAGGGGCCTACGAGCAGTACTTC. Residues: CASSLGAYEQYF.

This clonotype was observed many times. The chain carries TRBV7-2 and TRBJ2-3; no definite D call. The CDR3 is 14 amino acids. V lost 4 bases to trimming and J lost 0 bases, with 8 bases between them. CDR1 is SGHTA, CDR2 FQGNSA, per germline. The CDR3 DNA sequence: TGTGCCAGCAGCTCCATGACTAGCACAGATACGCAGTATTTT. This sequence encodes CASSSMTSTDTQYF. The complete variable domain, with remaining parts taken from reference TRBV7-2 and TRBJ2-3, reads GAGVSQSPSNKVTEKGKDVELRCDPISGHTALYWYRQSLGQGLEFLIYFQGNSAPDKSGLPSDRFSAERTGGSVSTLTIQRTQQEDSAVYLCASSSMTSTDTQYFGPGTRLTVL.

This clonotype is a singleton in its sample. The chain carries TRBV6-6 and TRBJ1-4; 7 bases agree with TRBD1. V shed 8 bases and J 4 bases; nucleotides not matched to a gene: 13. This CDR3 spans 16 amino acids. The V gene's germline CDR1 is MNHNY and CDR2 SVGAGI (reference sequence). CDR3 sequence (DNA): TGTGCCAGCGGGGTACTTCCGGGACAGCTTAATGAAAAACTGTTTTTT. Encoded protein: CASGVLPGQLNEKLFF.

This clonotype was detected only a few times. Given a much more abundant clone one base away, this may be a read error. V gene TRBV7-2 combines with J gene TRBJ2-7; D remains ambiguous. Germline assignment: CDR1 SGHTA and CDR2 FQGNSA. V was pared by 1 base and J by 7 bases, with 17 bases between. The CDR3 contains 15 residues. The CDR3 reads CASSLGTGVRNEQYF. The CDR3 DNA sequence: TGTGCCAGCAGCTTAGGTACTGGCGTTCGAAATGAGCAGTACTTC.

The rearrangement joins TRBV15 to TRBJ1-4; D is unresolved. Per germline, CDR1 LNHNV and CDR2 YYDKDF (reference sequence). V shed 0 bases and J shed 0 bases, with 11 bases lying between them. The CDR3 is made up of 17 amino acids. The CDR3 is CATSRDRARATNEKLFF. In DNA form, the CDR3 reads TGTGCCACCAGCAGAGATCGGGCCAGAGCAACTAATGAAAAACTGTTTTTT.

The chain links TRBV5-1 to TRBJ2-7; D is undetermined. The CDR3 is 14 amino acids. Trimming took off 5 bases at V and 3 bases at J, with 15 bases between the two ends. The germline CDR1 and CDR2 sequences are SGHRS and YFSETQ. The CDR3 here is CASRDSGWNYEQYF. The CDR3 bases are TGCGCCAGCAGGGATAGTGGGTGGAACTACGAGCAGTACTTC.